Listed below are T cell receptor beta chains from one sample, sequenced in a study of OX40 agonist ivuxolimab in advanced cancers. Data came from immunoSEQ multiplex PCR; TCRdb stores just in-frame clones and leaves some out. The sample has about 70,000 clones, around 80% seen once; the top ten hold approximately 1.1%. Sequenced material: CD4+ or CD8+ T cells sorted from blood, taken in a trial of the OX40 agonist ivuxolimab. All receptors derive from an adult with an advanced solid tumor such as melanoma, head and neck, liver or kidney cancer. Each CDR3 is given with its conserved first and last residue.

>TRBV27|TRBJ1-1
CASSLGGRSTEAFF
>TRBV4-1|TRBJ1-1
CATTGQELKAFF
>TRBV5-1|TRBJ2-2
CASSFRDTGELFF
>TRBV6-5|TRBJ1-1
CASSNGMNTEAFF
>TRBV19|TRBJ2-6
CASSILSNSGANVLTF
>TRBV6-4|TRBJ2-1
CASSVGPWNEQFF
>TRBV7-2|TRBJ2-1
CASSLAVGSYNEQFF
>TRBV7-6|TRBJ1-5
CASSLSYPQPGQTQHF
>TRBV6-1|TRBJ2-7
CATYGGSGGSYEQYF
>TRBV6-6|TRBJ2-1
CACSVTYNEQFF
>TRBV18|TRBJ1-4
CASSQSTGEKLFF
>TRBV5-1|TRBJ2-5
CASSIEWIQETQYF
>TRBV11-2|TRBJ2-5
CASSRPTGKETQYF
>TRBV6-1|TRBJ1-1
CASGTKGGTEAFF
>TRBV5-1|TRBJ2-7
CASSSGVGWGETYEQYF
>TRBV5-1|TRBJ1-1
CASSLGAGRGPGNTEAFF
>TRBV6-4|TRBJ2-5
CASRGNRGGETQYF
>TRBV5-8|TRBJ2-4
CASSMGQRARRNIQYF
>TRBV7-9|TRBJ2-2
CASSLVDSWDPGELFF
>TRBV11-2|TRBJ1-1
CASSIRGTGGEAFF
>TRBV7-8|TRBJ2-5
CASTKGVQETQYF
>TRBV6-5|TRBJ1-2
CASSLKGDGYTF